The sequence of this TCR beta chain was determined in a study of cytomegalovirus exposure and HLA in healthy donors. In the study overall: In an early release, HLA-typed donors contributed some 80 million unique TCR sequences. Study observations and caveats: Rare TCR sequences dominated, though some public TCRs recurred in many donors.

Remarks on this clone: Its antigen is not known.

Per germline, CDR1 SGHAT and CDR2 FQNNGV. Trimming shortened V by 9 bases and J by 5 bases, and 16 bases separated the two germline ends. The CDR3 contains 13 residues. The PCR made use of 60 Vbeta and 13 Jbeta primers. In the source study's methods: Later, 65 million to 90 million unique TCR beta chains were counted in an analysis, and 8.5 million to 13 million of them were shared. The assay was immunoSEQ multiplex PCR, and TCRdb's table has in-frame clones only and misses some. That table furnishes V, J and clone size, whereas the DNA furnished D and trimming. Of 170,000 or so clones in the sample, almost 85% were seen once.

The receptor was derived from a girl between 10 and 17 years old in good health and CMV-seropositive. Sequences were obtained from PBMCs. The chain combines TRBV11-2 with TRBJ1-2, with D unclear. The CDR3, as DNA: TGTGCCAGTGTCGGGGATTTAGGGTATGGCTACACCTTC. Translation gives CASVGDLGYGYTF.